The present T cell receptor (beta chain) was sequenced within a study of blood T cell repertoires in COVID-19. Study in general: The origin of the acute and convalescent COVID-19 samples was the United States, Italy and Spain. Nucleic acid was either cDNA or gDNA, and it came from T cells, B-cell-depleted T cells, or PBMCs.

Participant reports of clinical history set cohort assignment. Recovered status applied to Cohort 3 donors who had two consecutive negative PCRs. It also applied to those with clearance or with symptom resolution. Libraries were prepared by immunoSEQ multiplex PCR; TCRdb keeps only in-frame clonotypes and omits some of them. Of about 230,000 clones in the sample, just over 85% were seen once. There are 15 residues in the CDR3. Germline V gene sequence: CDR1 GTSNPN, CDR2 SVGIG (reference sequence). The trim removed 1 base at V and 1 base at J, leaving 3 bases unmatched. This receptor was identified in a young man who had recovered from COVID-19. Source material: PBMCs or T cells enriched from blood (not recorded which). The rearrangement uses TRBV30 and TRBJ2-2; 7 bases fit TRBD2. The CDR3 coding sequence is TGTGCCTGGAGTGCTGGCGGGGGGAACACCGGGGAGCTGTTTTTT. It is translated as CAWSAGGGNTGELFF. The full variable domain, with the rest looked up from reference TRBV30 and TRBJ2-2, is SQTIHQWPATLVQPVGSPLSLECTVEGTSNPNLYWYRQAAGRGLQLLFYSVGIGQISSEVPQNLSASRPQDRQFILSSKKLLLSDSGFYLCAWSAGGGNTGELFFGEGSRLTVL.